Listed below are T cell receptor beta chains from one sample, sequenced in a study of chemoradiotherapy in HPV16-positive cancers. The assay was immunoSEQ multiplex PCR, and TCRdb's table has in-frame clones only and misses some. The repertoire holds approximately 12,000 clones, with around 87% as singletons. The sample was acquired from a patient who underwent chemoradiotherapy. These receptor sequences come from a human donor with HPV-associated anogenital cancer. The conserved cysteine and the conserved F or W are not part of the CDR3 here. Each record gives: CDR3 protein, V gene.

CDR3 protein: ASSRSDAEGGGYT
V gene: TRBV4-2

CDR3 protein: ASSSDTGVYGYT
V gene: TRBV19

CDR3 protein: ASSRGYNEQF
V gene: TRBV11-2

CDR3 protein: AINEGLSNTGELF
V gene: TRBV10-3

CDR3 protein: ASSLEPGTDTQY
V gene: TRBV5-1

CDR3 protein: ASSVQGALNEKLF
V gene: TRBV18

CDR3 protein: ASSRFTELSGNTIY
V gene: TRBV7-8

CDR3 protein: ASSLVGGTNAGELF
V gene: TRBV5-1

CDR3 protein: ASSLLRGFQETQY
V gene: TRBV11-2

CDR3 protein: ASSPRTGPDYGYT
V gene: TRBV5-1

CDR3 protein: ASNTGLADTDTQY
V gene: TRBV21-1

CDR3 protein: SVDSWQGAGNYGYT
V gene: TRBV29-1

CDR3 protein: ASSQDRPSNQPQH
V gene: TRBV6-5

CDR3 protein: ASSLNAGGLGQPQH
V gene: TRBV27

CDR3 protein: ASSFGQSSYNEQF
V gene: TRBV27

CDR3 protein: ASSPGGVEQY
V gene: TRBV7-8

CDR3 protein: SVVRDGELYGYT
V gene: TRBV29-1

CDR3 protein: VRSLVMRVPHCCKEAF
V gene: TRBV7-5

CDR3 protein: ASSMAQTSIHEQF
V gene: TRBV19

CDR3 protein: ASTPSGQRTDTQY
V gene: TRBV19

CDR3 protein: ASGRGPLYEQY
V gene: TRBV5-1

CDR3 protein: ASSLDGGSDYNEQF
V gene: TRBV5-1

CDR3 protein: ASSGGRPAGYT
V gene: TRBV6-1

CDR3 protein: ASTLLGVRAGELF
V gene: TRBV19

CDR3 protein: ASSPYGQYEQY
V gene: TRBV5-1

CDR3 protein: ASSENRAGGTDTQY
V gene: TRBV2

CDR3 protein: ASSPLGGTGEGFTEAF
V gene: TRBV5-1

CDR3 protein: ASSLGGTNTEAF
V gene: TRBV27